Here is one T cell receptor beta chain with its context. Its antigen is currently unknown. The data originate from a study of PD-L1 blockade in urothelial cancer. Looking at the study overall: It was at some point between 2012 and 2014 that patients started atezolizumab at 1,200 mg intravenously every 3 weeks. Analyses were performed on blood at 3 weeks after treatment start (the second dose) and at 6 weeks. Previous chemotherapy exposure amounted to 0 to 3 regimens for patients.

Germline V lookup: CDR1 KGHSH, CDR2 LQKENI. The CDR3 runs 13 residues. V was clipped by 3 bases and J by 14 bases, with 14 bases between them. Time point denoted: peripheral blood 6 weeks after treatment start. Only in-frame clones appear in the TCRdb table, and some are missing; sequencing was by immunoSEQ multiplex PCR. The sample records about 110,000 clones, 80% to 95% being singletons. Whole-study findings and limits: Pretreatment blood TCR clonality under the median forecast improved survival.

Sequencing used PBMCs, obtained around atezolizumab (anti-PD-L1) treatment. This chain joins TRBV18 and TRBJ1-6; D is undetermined. This receptor was identified in a man between 60 and 75 years old with urothelial cancer. CDR3 sequence: CASSPNGGWSLHF. The CDR3 DNA follows: TGTGCCAGCTCACCGAACGGAGGATGGTCCCTCCACTTT.